This is a list of T cell receptor beta chains from one sample in a study of blood T cell repertoires in COVID-19. TCRdb's table, derived via immunoSEQ multiplex PCR, lists solely in-frame clones and lacks some. The sample holds 180,000 or so clones; about 88% are singletons and the top ten take 5.5% to 8.5%. What was sequenced was peripheral blood. All receptors derive from a woman of 80 years or more in a cohort sampled during active or convalescent COVID-19. The CDR3 runs from the conserved cysteine through the conserved F or W. Fields, in order: clone size, V gene, D gene, J gene, CDR3 protein, CDR3 DNA. D genes are given only for firm matches. Not every row has a clone size; where given, it reads once, few, many or a size class.

.,TRBV7-2,TRBD1,TRBJ2-7,CASGDSHTYEQYF,TGTGCCAGCGGGGACAGTCATACCTACGAGCAGTACTTC
.,TRBV18,.,TRBJ2-1,CASSINRDNEQFF,TGTGCCAGCTCAATCAACAGGGACAATGAGCAGTTCTTC
.,TRBV4-3,.,TRBJ1-6,CASSQDSRARANSPLHF,TGCGCCAGCAGCCAAGATTCCAGGGCTAGAGCAAATTCACCCCTCCACTTT
.,TRBV2,TRBD1,TRBJ1-1,CASSGRQGHKTEAFF,TGTGCCAGCAGTGGGAGACAGGGTCATAAAACTGAAGCTTTCTTT
.,TRBV15,.,TRBJ2-4,CATSRDPLASKNIQYF,TGTGCCACCAGCAGAGATCCCCTAGCGTCCAAAAACATTCAGTACTTC
.,TRBV20-1,TRBD1,TRBJ1-5,CSASNRGQPQHF,TGCAGTGCTAGTAACAGGGGTCAGCCCCAGCATTTT
.,TRBV5-1,.,TRBJ2-3,CASSPGIAFTDTQYF,TGCGCCAGCAGCCCAGGGATTGCTTTCACAGATACGCAGTATTTT
.,TRBV5-1,TRBD2,TRBJ2-3,CASSQLAGGTDTQYF,TGCGCCAGCAGCCAACTAGCGGGAGGGACAGATACGCAGTATTTT
.,TRBV11-2,.,TRBJ2-3,CASSQPDYTTDTQYF,TGTGCCAGCAGCCAACCGGACTATACCACAGATACGCAGTATTTT
.,TRBV6-2/TRBV6-3,.,TRBJ2-3,CASSYRSASASASTDTQYF,TGTGCCAGCAGTTACCGTAGTGCTAGCGCGTCCGCTAGCACAGATACGCAGTATTTT
.,TRBV6-5,TRBD1,TRBJ1-2,CASIKDRAAYGYTF,TGTGCCAGCATTAAGGACAGGGCGGCCTATGGCTACACCTTC
.,TRBV5-6,.,TRBJ1-1,CASTLGGLGTEAFF,TGTGCCAGCACCCTGGGGGGGTTGGGCACTGAAGCTTTCTTT
.,TRBV6-5,TRBD1,TRBJ1-5,CASSSNRDRVGPQHF,TGTGCCAGCAGTTCGAACCGGGACAGGGTTGGGCCCCAGCATTTT
.,TRBV27,.,TRBJ2-2,CASSFLRTTSRPGELFF,TGTGCCAGCAGTTTTCTTAGGACTACCTCCCGTCCCGGGGAGCTGTTTTTT
once,TRBV19,TRBD1,TRBJ1-2,CASSTPGQGSFGYTF,TGTGCCAGTAGTACCCCGGGACAGGGTTCCTTTGGCTACACCTTC
few,TRBV2,TRBD1,TRBJ1-3,CASSPDRTLTGNTIYF,TGTGCCAGCAGTCCGGACAGGACCCTCACTGGAAACACCATATATTTT
.,TRBV18,.,TRBJ1-1,CASSPRQDMNTEAFF,TGTGCCAGCTCACCCAGACAGGACATGAACACTGAAGCTTTCTTT
once,TRBV4-3,.,TRBJ1-4,CASSHLNSEKLFF,TGCGCCAGCAGCCATCTCAACTCTGAAAAACTGTTTTTT
.,TRBV3-1/TRBV3-2,.,TRBJ2-7,CASSLGELYGQYF,TGTGCCAGCAGCCTCGGGGAGCTGTACGGGCAGTACTTC
once,TRBV30,.,TRBJ1-2,CAWSVLRGNGYTF,TGTGCCTGGAGTGTACTTCGGGGGAATGGCTACACCTTC
.,TRBV6-6,TRBD2,TRBJ2-5,CASSYSRGGLETQYF,TGTGCCAGCAGTTACTCGCGCGGGGGGTTAGAGACCCAGTACTTC
.,TRBV5-4,TRBD1,TRBJ1-2,CASTRDSLYYGYTF,TGTGCCAGCACCCGGGACAGCCTATACTATGGCTACACCTTC
.,TRBV9,TRBD1,TRBJ2-1,CASSVGGGPREQFF,TGTGCCAGCAGCGTAGGAGGGGGCCCAAGGGAGCAGTTCTTC
.,TRBV30,.,TRBJ1-6,CAWSLSGAANNSPLHF,TGTGCCTGGAGTCTATCTGGGGCAGCCAATAATTCACCCCTCCACTTT
.,TRBV5-5,.,TRBJ1-6,CASSPDIFSYNSPLHF,TGTGCCAGCAGCCCAGACATATTCTCCTATAATTCACCCCTCCACTTT
.,TRBV11-3,.,TRBJ2-7,CASSLDQNRAEQYF,TGTGCCAGCAGCTTAGACCAAAACAGGGCCGAGCAGTACTTC
.,TRBV27,.,TRBJ1-1,CASRLYQGTEAFF,TGTGCCAGCAGATTATACCAGGGGACTGAAGCTTTCTTT
.,TRBV9,.,TRBJ1-6,CASSAGHLYNSPLHF,TGTGCCAGCAGCGCGGGACATCTCTATAATTCACCCCTCCACTTT